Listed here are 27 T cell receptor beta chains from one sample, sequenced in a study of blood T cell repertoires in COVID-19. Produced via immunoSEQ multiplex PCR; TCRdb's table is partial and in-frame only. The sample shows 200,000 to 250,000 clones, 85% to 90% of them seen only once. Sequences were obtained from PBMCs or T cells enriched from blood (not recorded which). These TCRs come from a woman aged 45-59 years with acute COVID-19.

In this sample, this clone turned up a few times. The CDR3 protein is CASSFPGGWTEAFF. CDR3 coding DNA: TGTGCCAGCAGCTTCCCGGGGGGTTGGACTGAAGCTTTCTTT. The rearrangement links TRBV11-2 to TRBJ1-1; tentative D call: TRBD1 (5 bases). The CDR3 extends over 14 amino acids. Germline V gives CDR1 SGHAT, CDR2 FQNNGV. Trimming cost V 3 bases and J 5 bases, with 13 bases left between them.

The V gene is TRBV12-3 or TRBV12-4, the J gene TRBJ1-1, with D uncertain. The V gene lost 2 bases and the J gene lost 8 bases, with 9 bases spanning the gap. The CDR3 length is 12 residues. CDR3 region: CASSLMGGEAFF. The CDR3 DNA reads TGTGCCAGCAGTTTAATGGGAGGGGAAGCTTTCTTT.

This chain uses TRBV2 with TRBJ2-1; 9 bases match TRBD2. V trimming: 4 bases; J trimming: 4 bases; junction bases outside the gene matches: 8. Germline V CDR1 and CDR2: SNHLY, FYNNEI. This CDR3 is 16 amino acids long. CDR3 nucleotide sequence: TGTGCCAGCAGTGCCCCAGGCCTAGCGGGGTACAATGAGCAGTTCTTC. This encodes CASSAPGLAGYNEQFF.

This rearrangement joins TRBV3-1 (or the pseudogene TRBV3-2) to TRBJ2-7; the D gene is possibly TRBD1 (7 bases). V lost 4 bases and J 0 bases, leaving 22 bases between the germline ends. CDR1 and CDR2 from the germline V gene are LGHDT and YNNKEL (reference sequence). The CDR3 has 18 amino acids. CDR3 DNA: TGTGCCAGCAGCCGCCGAGCCCCTTCAGGGGGGAGCTCCTACGAGCAGTACTTC. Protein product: CASSRRAPSGGSSYEQYF.

The CDR3 reads CASSQDGVSYEQYF. CDR3 DNA sequence: TGTGCCAGCAGCCAAGACGGAGTCTCGTACGAGCAGTACTTC. The chain has TRBV4-2 and TRBJ2-7; the D is unclear. Germline CDR1 is LGHNA and CDR2 is YNFKEQ. This CDR3 contains 14 residues. Trimming stripped 0 bases from V and 4 bases from J, with 10 bases between.

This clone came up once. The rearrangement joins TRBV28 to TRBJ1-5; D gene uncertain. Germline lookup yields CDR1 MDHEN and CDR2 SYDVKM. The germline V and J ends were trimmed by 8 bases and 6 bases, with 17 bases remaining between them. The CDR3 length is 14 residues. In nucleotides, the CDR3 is TGTGCCAGCCTTTGGGGAGGCTCAGGTCAGCCCCAGCATTTT. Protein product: CASLWGGSGQPQHF.

This CDR3 reads CASSLGRGRRAQPQHF. Written as DNA, the CDR3 is TGTGCCAGCAGTTTAGGCAGGGGGCGCAGAGCTCAGCCCCAGCATTTT. The chain uses TRBV28 and TRBJ1-5; 8 bases align to TRBD1. The J segment lost 6 bases and the V segment lost 2 bases, leaving 9 bases of the junction unmatched. CDR1 and CDR2 (germline): MDHEN, SYDVKM. The CDR3 is 16 amino acids.

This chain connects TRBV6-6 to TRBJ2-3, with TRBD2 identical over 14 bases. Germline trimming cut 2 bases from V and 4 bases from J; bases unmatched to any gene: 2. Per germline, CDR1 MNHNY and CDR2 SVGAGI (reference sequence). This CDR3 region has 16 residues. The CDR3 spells CASSYGLAGGSDTQYF. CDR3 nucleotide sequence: TGTGCCAGCAGTTACGGACTAGCGGGAGGATCAGATACGCAGTATTTT.

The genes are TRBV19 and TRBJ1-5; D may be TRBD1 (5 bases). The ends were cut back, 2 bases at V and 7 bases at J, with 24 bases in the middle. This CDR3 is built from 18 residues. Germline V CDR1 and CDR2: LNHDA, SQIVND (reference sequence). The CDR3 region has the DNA TGTGCCAGTAGTATATTGTTAAGGAGGGGCGGTCGTTTACAGCCCCAGCATTTT. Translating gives CASSILLRRGGRLQPQHF.

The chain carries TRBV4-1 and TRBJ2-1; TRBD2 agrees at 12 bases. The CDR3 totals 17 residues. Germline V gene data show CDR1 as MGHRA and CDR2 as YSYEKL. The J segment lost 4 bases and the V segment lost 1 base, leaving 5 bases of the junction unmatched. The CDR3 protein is CASSQALTSGGYNEQFF. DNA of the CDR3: TGCGCCAGCAGCCAAGCCCTGACTAGCGGGGGATACAATGAGCAGTTCTTC.

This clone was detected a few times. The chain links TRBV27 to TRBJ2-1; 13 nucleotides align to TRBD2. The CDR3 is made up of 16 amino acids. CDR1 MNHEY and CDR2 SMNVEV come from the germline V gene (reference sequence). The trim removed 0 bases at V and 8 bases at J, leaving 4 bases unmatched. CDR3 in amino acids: CASSLSGLAGLDEQFF. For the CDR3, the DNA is TGTGCCAGCAGTTTATCGGGACTAGCGGGATTGGATGAGCAGTTCTTC.

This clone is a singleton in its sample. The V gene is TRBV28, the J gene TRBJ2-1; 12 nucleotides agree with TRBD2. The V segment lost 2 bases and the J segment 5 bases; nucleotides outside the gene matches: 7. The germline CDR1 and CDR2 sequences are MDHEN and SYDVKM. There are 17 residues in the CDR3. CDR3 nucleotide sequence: TGTGCCAGCAGTTTAGCCGGAACTAGCGGGAGGAACAATGAGCAGTTCTTC. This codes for CASSLAGTSGRNNEQFF.

The CDR3 loop reads CASSPGLAVQETQYF. For the CDR3, the DNA is TGCGCCAGCAGCCCCGGACTAGCGGTCCAAGAGACCCAGTACTTC. The V and J genes are TRBV5-1 and TRBJ2-5; 10 nucleotides align to TRBD2. CDR3 length: 15 amino acids. V gave up 4 bases and J gave up 1 base; unmatched junction bases: 4. CDR1 is SGHRS and CDR2 is YFSETQ in the germline V gene. Using reference TRBV5-1 and TRBJ2-5 for the parts outside the CDR3, the full variable domain is KAGVTQTPRYLIKTRGQQVTLSCSPISGHRSVSWYQQTPGQGLQFLFEYFSETQRNKGNFPGRFSGRQFSNSRSEMNVSTLELGDSALYLCASSPGLAVQETQYFGPGTRLLVL.

CDR3 in amino acids: CASSLGEIAMGKLFF. CDR3 coding DNA: TGTGCCAGCAGCTTAGGGGAGATAGCGATGGGAAAACTGTTTTTT. The rearrangement links TRBV7-9 to TRBJ1-4; D uncertain. The CDR3 consists of 15 residues. Germline V lookup: CDR1 SEHNR, CDR2 FQNEAQ (reference sequence). V was trimmed by 1 base and J by 10 bases, leaving 16 bases between them.

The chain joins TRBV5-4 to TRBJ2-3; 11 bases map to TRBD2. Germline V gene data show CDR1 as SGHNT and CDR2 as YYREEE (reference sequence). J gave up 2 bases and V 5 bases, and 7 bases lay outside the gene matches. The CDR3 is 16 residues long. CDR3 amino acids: CASSKGTSGTTDTQYF. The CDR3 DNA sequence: TGTGCCAGCAGTAAAGGGACTAGCGGAACCACAGATACGCAGTATTTT.

CDR3 coding DNA: TGTGCCAGCAGCTTAGCCCTGGGACAGGGCTACGAGCAGTACTTC. This encodes CASSLALGQGYEQYF. This chain connects TRBV7-9 to TRBJ2-7; 9 nucleotides match TRBD1. V lost 0 bases to trimming and J lost 3 bases; unmatched junction nucleotides: 3. Looked up from germline, CDR1 is SEHNR and CDR2 is FQNEAQ (reference sequence). This CDR3 region has 15 residues.

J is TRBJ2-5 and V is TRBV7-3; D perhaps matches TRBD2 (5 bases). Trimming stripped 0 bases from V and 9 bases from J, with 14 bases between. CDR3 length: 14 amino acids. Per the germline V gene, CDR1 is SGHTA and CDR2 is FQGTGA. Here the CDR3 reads CASSLTGGGGPQYF. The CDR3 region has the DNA TGTGCCAGCAGCTTAACTGGCGGAGGCGGGCCCCAGTACTTC.

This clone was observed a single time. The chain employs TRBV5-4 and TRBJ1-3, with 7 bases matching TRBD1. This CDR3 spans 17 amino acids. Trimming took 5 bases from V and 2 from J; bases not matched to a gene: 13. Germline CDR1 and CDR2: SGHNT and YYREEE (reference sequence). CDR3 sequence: CASRKQGTELTGNTIYF. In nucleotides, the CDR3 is TGTGCCAGCAGGAAACAGGGGACAGAGCTAACTGGAAACACCATATATTTT.

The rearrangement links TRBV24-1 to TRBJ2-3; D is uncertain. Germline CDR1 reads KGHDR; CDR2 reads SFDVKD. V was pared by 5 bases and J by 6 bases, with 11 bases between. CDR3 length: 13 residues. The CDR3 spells CATSAGSVDTQYF. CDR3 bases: TGTGCCACCAGTGCCGGTTCTGTCGATACGCAGTATTTT.

CDR3 in amino acids: CASSQLGQGAYEQYF. DNA for the CDR3: TGTGCCAGCAGCCAACTGGGACAGGGGGCCTACGAGCAGTACTTC. This chain uses TRBV3-1 (or the pseudogene TRBV3-2) with TRBJ2-7; 11 bases align to TRBD1. CDR3 size: 15 residues. V shed 2 bases and J 2 bases; nucleotides not matched to a gene: 2. Per the germline V gene, CDR1 is LGHDT and CDR2 is YNNKEL (reference sequence).

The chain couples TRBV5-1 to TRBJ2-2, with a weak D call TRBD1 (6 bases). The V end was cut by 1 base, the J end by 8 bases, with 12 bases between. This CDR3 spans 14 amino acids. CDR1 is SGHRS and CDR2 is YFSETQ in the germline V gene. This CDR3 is CASSLITGSGELFF. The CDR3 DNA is TGCGCCAGCAGCTTGATAACAGGGTCGGGGGAGCTGTTTTTT.

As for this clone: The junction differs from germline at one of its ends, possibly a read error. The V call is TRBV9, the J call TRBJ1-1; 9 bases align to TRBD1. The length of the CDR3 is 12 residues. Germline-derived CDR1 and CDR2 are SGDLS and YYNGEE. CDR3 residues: CASSVDGTGFLF. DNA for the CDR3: TGTGCCAGCAGCGTAGATGGGACAGGGTTCCTCTTT.

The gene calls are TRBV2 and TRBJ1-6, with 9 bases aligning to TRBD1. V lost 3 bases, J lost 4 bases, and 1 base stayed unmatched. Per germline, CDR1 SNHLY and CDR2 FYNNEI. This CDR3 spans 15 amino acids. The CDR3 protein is CASSEDRGYNSPLHF. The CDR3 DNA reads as TGTGCCAGCAGTGAGGACAGGGGTTATAATTCACCCCTCCACTTT.

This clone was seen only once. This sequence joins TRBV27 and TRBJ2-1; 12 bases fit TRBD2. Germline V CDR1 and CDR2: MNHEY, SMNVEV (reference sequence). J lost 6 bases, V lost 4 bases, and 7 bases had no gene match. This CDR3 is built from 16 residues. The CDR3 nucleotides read TGTGCCAGCAGTTACGTACTAGCGGGAGGTGCCAATGAGCAGTTCTTC. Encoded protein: CASSYVLAGGANEQFF.

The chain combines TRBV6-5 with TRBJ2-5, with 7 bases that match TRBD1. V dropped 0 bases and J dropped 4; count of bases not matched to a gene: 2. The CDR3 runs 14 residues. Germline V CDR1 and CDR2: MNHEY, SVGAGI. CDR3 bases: TGTGCCAGCAGTTACTCAGGGGGCACAGAGACCCAGTACTTC. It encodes CASSYSGGTETQYF.

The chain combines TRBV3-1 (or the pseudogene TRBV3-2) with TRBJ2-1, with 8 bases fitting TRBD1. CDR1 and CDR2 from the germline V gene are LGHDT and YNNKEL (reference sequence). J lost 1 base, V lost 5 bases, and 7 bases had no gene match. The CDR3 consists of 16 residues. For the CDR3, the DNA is TGTGCCAGCAGCTTTTACAGGGGGAGTTCCTACAATGAGCAGTTCTTC. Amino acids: CASSFYRGSSYNEQFF.

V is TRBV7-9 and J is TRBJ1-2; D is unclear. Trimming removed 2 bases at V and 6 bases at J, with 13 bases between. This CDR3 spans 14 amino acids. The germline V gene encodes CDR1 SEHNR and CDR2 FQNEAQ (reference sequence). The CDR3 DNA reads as TGTGCCAGCAGCTTATCGGGGTCGGGAAATGGCTACACCTTC. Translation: CASSLSGSGNGYTF.